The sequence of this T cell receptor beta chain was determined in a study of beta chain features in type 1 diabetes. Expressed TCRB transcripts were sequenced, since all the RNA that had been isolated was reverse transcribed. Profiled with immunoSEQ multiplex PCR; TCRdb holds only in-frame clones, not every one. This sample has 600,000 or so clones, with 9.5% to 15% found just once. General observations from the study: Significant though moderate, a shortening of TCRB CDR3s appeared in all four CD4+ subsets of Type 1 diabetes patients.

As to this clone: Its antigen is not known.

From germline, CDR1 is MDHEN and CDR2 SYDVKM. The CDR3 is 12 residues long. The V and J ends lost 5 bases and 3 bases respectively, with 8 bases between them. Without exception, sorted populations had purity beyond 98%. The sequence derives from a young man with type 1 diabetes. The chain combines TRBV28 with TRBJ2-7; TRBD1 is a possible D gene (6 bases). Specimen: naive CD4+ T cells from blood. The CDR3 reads CASSAQGYEQYF. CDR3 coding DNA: TGTGCCAGCAGTGCACAGGGCTACGAGCAGTACTTC.